Listed below are T cell receptor beta chains from one sample, sequenced in a study of blood T cell repertoires in COVID-19. Profiling relied on immunoSEQ multiplex PCR, and the TCRdb table lists in-frame clones only, not all of them. The data contain approximately 390,000 clones, 90% of them singletons. Sequencing was done on a sample of peripheral blood. The receptors here all came from a young man with active or convalescent COVID-19. Both conserved end residues are part of each CDR3. D genes are given only for firm matches. Part of the rows lack a size; the others show once, few, many or a class for expanded clones.

clone_size: NA; d_call: TRBD2; v_call: TRBV7-2; j_call: TRBJ2-7; cdr3_aa: CASSLAGLAGSSYEQYF; cdr3_nt: TGTGCCAGCAGCTTAGCGGGACTAGCGGGAAGCTCCTACGAGCAGTACTTC
clone_size: NA; d_call: TRBD1; v_call: TRBV7-9; j_call: TRBJ2-7; cdr3_aa: CASSTLDRERYYEQYF; cdr3_nt: TGTGCCAGCAGCACCCTAGACAGGGAGAGGTACTACGAGCAGTACTTC
clone_size: NA; d_call: NA; v_call: TRBV7-2; j_call: TRBJ1-5; cdr3_aa: CASSFRGGGQPQHF; cdr3_nt: TGTGCCAGCAGCTTTAGGGGAGGTGGTCAGCCCCAGCATTTT
clone_size: NA; d_call: NA; v_call: TRBV14; j_call: TRBJ2-7; cdr3_aa: CASSQAGGFSYEQYF; cdr3_nt: TGTGCCAGCAGCCAAGCCGGCGGATTTTCCTACGAGCAGTACTTC
clone_size: NA; d_call: NA; v_call: TRBV5-1; j_call: TRBJ2-7; cdr3_aa: CASSLAQGNEQYF; cdr3_nt: TGCGCCAGCAGCTTGGCTCAGGGAAACGAGCAGTACTTC
clone_size: NA; d_call: TRBD2; v_call: TRBV27; j_call: TRBJ2-7; cdr3_aa: CASSLGASGEYEQYF; cdr3_nt: TGTGCCAGCAGTTTAGGCGCTAGCGGGGAATACGAGCAGTACTTC
clone_size: NA; d_call: NA; v_call: TRBV6-2/TRBV6-3; j_call: TRBJ2-1; cdr3_aa: CASSYPTTGYNEQFF; cdr3_nt: TGTGCCAGCAGTTACCCAACGACGGGGTACAATGAGCAGTTCTTC
clone_size: NA; d_call: TRBD1; v_call: TRBV19; j_call: TRBJ2-2; cdr3_aa: CASSQGAGELFF; cdr3_nt: TGTGCCAGTTCCCAGGGGGCCGGGGAGCTGTTTTTT
clone_size: NA; d_call: NA; v_call: TRBV11-2; j_call: TRBJ1-4; cdr3_aa: CASSSPYATNEKLFF; cdr3_nt: TGTGCCAGCAGCTCCCCTTATGCAACTAATGAAAAACTGTTTTTT
clone_size: NA; d_call: NA; v_call: TRBV4-3; j_call: TRBJ1-2; cdr3_aa: CASSQDRVGGYGYTF; cdr3_nt: TGCGCCAGCAGCCAAGACAGAGTCGGGGGTTATGGCTACACCTTC
clone_size: NA; d_call: TRBD1; v_call: TRBV24-1; j_call: TRBJ1-4; cdr3_aa: CATSDSARDRGDEKLFF; cdr3_nt: TGTGCCACCAGTGATTCGGCCCGGGACAGGGGAGATGAAAAACTGTTTTTT
clone_size: NA; d_call: NA; v_call: TRBV6-2/TRBV6-3; j_call: TRBJ1-4; cdr3_aa: CASSPGQLNEKLFF; cdr3_nt: TGTGCCAGCAGTCCCGGACAGCTTAATGAAAAACTGTTTTTT
clone_size: NA; d_call: NA; v_call: TRBV11-3; j_call: TRBJ2-1; cdr3_aa: CASQPGRGYNEQFF; cdr3_nt: TGTGCCAGCCAGCCCGGACGGGGCTACAATGAGCAGTTCTTC
clone_size: NA; d_call: NA; v_call: TRBV30; j_call: TRBJ2-3; cdr3_aa: CAWSRRQSTDTQYF; cdr3_nt: TGTGCCTGGAGTCGACGACAGAGCACAGATACGCAGTATTTT
clone_size: NA; d_call: NA; v_call: TRBV4-3; j_call: TRBJ1-2; cdr3_aa: CASSQEAGYGYTF; cdr3_nt: TGCGCCAGCAGCCAAGAAGCCGGCTATGGCTACACCTTC
clone_size: NA; d_call: TRBD1; v_call: TRBV6-6; j_call: TRBJ2-1; cdr3_aa: CASSWGQVDNEQFF; cdr3_nt: TGTGCCAGCAGTTGGGGACAGGTCGATAATGAGCAGTTCTTC
clone_size: NA; d_call: NA; v_call: TRBV25-1; j_call: TRBJ1-2; cdr3_aa: CASSETSGYTF; cdr3_nt: TGTGCCAGCAGTGAGACAAGCGGCTACACCTTC
clone_size: NA; d_call: TRBD2; v_call: TRBV19; j_call: TRBJ2-3; cdr3_aa: CASSIRGGPTDTQYF; cdr3_nt: TGTGCCAGTAGTATTCGGGGGGGCCCAACAGATACGCAGTATTTT
clone_size: NA; d_call: TRBD2; v_call: TRBV5-1; j_call: TRBJ2-5; cdr3_aa: CASTPGTSGGIQETQYF; cdr3_nt: TGCGCCAGCACCCCCGGGACTAGCGGGGGGATACAAGAGACCCAGTACTTC
clone_size: NA; d_call: TRBD1; v_call: TRBV5-5; j_call: TRBJ2-6; cdr3_aa: CASSTGQGRTGANVLTF; cdr3_nt: TGTGCCAGCAGCACTGGACAGGGGAGGACTGGGGCCAACGTGCTGACTTTC
clone_size: NA; d_call: TRBD2; v_call: TRBV3-1/TRBV3-2; j_call: TRBJ2-5; cdr3_aa: CASSQGTSGHQETQYF; cdr3_nt: TGTGCCAGCAGCCAAGGGACTAGCGGACACCAAGAGACCCAGTACTTC
clone_size: once; d_call: NA; v_call: TRBV2; j_call: TRBJ1-2; cdr3_aa: CASSEEAGINYGYTF; cdr3_nt: TGTGCCAGCAGTGAAGAGGCAGGGATCAACTATGGCTACACCTTC
clone_size: few; d_call: NA; v_call: TRBV5-1; j_call: TRBJ1-1; cdr3_aa: CASSSTGSTEAFF; cdr3_nt: TGCGCCAGCAGCTCTACAGGGAGTACTGAAGCTTTCTTT
clone_size: NA; d_call: NA; v_call: TRBV11-2; j_call: TRBJ1-4; cdr3_aa: CASSLGRGGPGEKLFF; cdr3_nt: TGTGCCAGCAGCTTGGGGAGGGGGGGACCTGGTGAAAAACTGTTTTTT
clone_size: NA; d_call: TRBD2; v_call: TRBV27; j_call: TRBJ2-1; cdr3_aa: CASSFRGLAGSNEQFF; cdr3_nt: TGTGCCAGCAGTTTTCGTGGTCTAGCGGGGAGCAATGAGCAGTTCTTC
clone_size: NA; d_call: TRBD1; v_call: TRBV24-1; j_call: TRBJ2-3; cdr3_aa: CATGTGAADTQYF; cdr3_nt: TGTGCCACCGGAACAGGGGCTGCAGATACGCAGTATTTT
clone_size: NA; d_call: NA; v_call: TRBV28; j_call: TRBJ2-5; cdr3_aa: CASSSPRVRPYQETQYF; cdr3_nt: TGTGCCAGCAGTTCCCCCCGGGTGAGACCGTACCAAGAGACCCAGTACTTC
clone_size: NA; d_call: NA; v_call: TRBV3-1/TRBV3-2; j_call: TRBJ1-2; cdr3_aa: CASSQGSRDNGYTF; cdr3_nt: TGTGCCAGCAGCCAAGGTTCCAGGGACAATGGCTACACCTTC
clone_size: NA; d_call: NA; v_call: TRBV6-2/TRBV6-3; j_call: TRBJ2-3; cdr3_aa: CASSYVGGSTDTQYF; cdr3_nt: TGTGCCAGCAGTTACGTCGGGGGTAGCACAGATACGCAGTATTTT
clone_size: NA; d_call: NA; v_call: TRBV7-6; j_call: TRBJ2-3; cdr3_aa: CASSLVGGLTDTQYF; cdr3_nt: TGTGCCAGCAGCTTAGTGGGGGGGCTGACGGATACGCAGTATTTT
clone_size: NA; d_call: NA; v_call: TRBV25-1; j_call: TRBJ2-5; cdr3_aa: CASRVGSSETQYF; cdr3_nt: TGTGCCAGCAGGGTCGGTAGCTCGGAGACCCAGTACTTC
clone_size: NA; d_call: NA; v_call: TRBV6-4; j_call: TRBJ2-3; cdr3_aa: CASSEQVETDTQYF; cdr3_nt: TGTGCCAGCAGTGAACAGGTAGAGACAGATACGCAGTATTTT
clone_size: NA; d_call: TRBD1; v_call: TRBV28; j_call: TRBJ2-1; cdr3_aa: CASSQRQGNWEQFF; cdr3_nt: TGTGCCAGCAGTCAACGACAGGGCAATTGGGAGCAGTTCTTC
clone_size: once; d_call: NA; v_call: TRBV28; j_call: TRBJ2-1; cdr3_aa: CASSFRGGSREQFF; cdr3_nt: TGTGCCAGCAGTTTCCGCGGAGGGTCCCGTGAGCAGTTCTTC
clone_size: once; d_call: TRBD1; v_call: TRBV28; j_call: TRBJ1-3; cdr3_aa: CASSSTGAGGNTIYF; cdr3_nt: TGTGCCAGCAGCTCGACAGGGGCGGGAGGAAACACCATATATTTT
clone_size: NA; d_call: TRBD1; v_call: TRBV11-3; j_call: TRBJ2-7; cdr3_aa: CASSSGQGVYEQYF; cdr3_nt: TGTGCCAGCAGCTCGGGACAGGGGGTCTACGAGCAGTACTTC
clone_size: NA; d_call: TRBD1; v_call: TRBV28; j_call: TRBJ1-5; cdr3_aa: CASSNRGSSNQPQHF; cdr3_nt: TGTGCCAGCAGTAACAGGGGAAGCAGCAATCAGCCCCAGCATTTT
clone_size: NA; d_call: TRBD2; v_call: TRBV6-5; j_call: TRBJ2-3; cdr3_aa: CALGGRLSTDTQYF; cdr3_nt: TGTGCCCTCGGCGGGAGGTTGAGCACAGATACGCAGTATTTT
clone_size: NA; d_call: TRBD1; v_call: TRBV4-3; j_call: TRBJ2-2; cdr3_aa: CASSQVTGPTGELFF; cdr3_nt: TGCGCCAGCAGCCAGGTGACAGGGCCCACCGGGGAGCTGTTTTTT
clone_size: NA; d_call: TRBD1; v_call: TRBV6-2/TRBV6-3; j_call: TRBJ1-1; cdr3_aa: CASSIGQGWDTEAFF; cdr3_nt: TGTGCCAGCAGCATCGGACAGGGATGGGACACTGAAGCTTTCTTT
clone_size: once; d_call: NA; v_call: TRBV6-4; j_call: TRBJ1-3; cdr3_aa: CASGGGGSPGNTIYF; cdr3_nt: TGTGCCAGCGGCGGGGGGGGTAGCCCTGGAAACACCATATATTTT
clone_size: NA; d_call: NA; v_call: TRBV10-3; j_call: TRBJ1-1; cdr3_aa: CAISESSGVLGVNTEAFF; cdr3_nt: TGTGCCATCAGTGAGTCTTCCGGGGTTCTAGGTGTGAACACTGAAGCTTTCTTT
clone_size: NA; d_call: NA; v_call: TRBV7-3; j_call: TRBJ2-5; cdr3_aa: CASSPYSSGQETQYF; cdr3_nt: TGTGCCAGCAGCCCCTACTCCAGCGGCCAAGAGACCCAGTACTTC
clone_size: NA; d_call: TRBD1; v_call: TRBV28; j_call: TRBJ1-2; cdr3_aa: CASSSHRGSYDYGYTF; cdr3_nt: TGTGCCAGCAGTTCCCACAGGGGAAGCTACGACTATGGCTACACCTTC
clone_size: NA; d_call: NA; v_call: TRBV3-1/TRBV3-2; j_call: TRBJ1-1; cdr3_aa: CASSRIEVGTEAFF; cdr3_nt: TGTGCCAGCAGCCGAATTGAGGTGGGCACTGAAGCTTTCTTT
clone_size: once; d_call: NA; v_call: TRBV2; j_call: TRBJ1-5; cdr3_aa: CASSFPRTVGNQPQHF; cdr3_nt: TGTGCCAGCAGTTTCCCCAGGACAGTTGGCAATCAGCCCCAGCATTTT
clone_size: NA; d_call: TRBD1; v_call: TRBV16; j_call: TRBJ2-7; cdr3_aa: CASSQSTGSSYEQYF; cdr3_nt: TGTGCCAGCAGCCAATCGACAGGGAGCTCCTACGAGCAGTACTTC